This T cell receptor (beta chain) was sequenced for a study of OX40 agonist ivuxolimab in advanced cancers. Background on the study: Dose-escalation patients had hepatocellular carcinoma, melanoma, renal cell or head and neck cancer. Partial responses were seen in three patients, one with hepatocellular carcinoma and two with cutaneous melanoma.

Study-level results: With doses of 0.1-3.0 mg/kg, partial responders showed among the lowest clonal expansion. CD8+ T cells were the subset that, on average, had more expanded clones than CD4+.

There are 16 residues in the CDR3. J gave up 0 bases and V 2 bases, and 3 bases lay outside the gene matches. Germline assignment: CDR1 SGHRS and CDR2 YFSETQ. Sequencing was performed with immunoSEQ multiplex PCR; in TCRdb, only in-frame clones are kept and a portion is missing. Among some 89,000 clones, around 80% were seen once, and the ten largest hold 1.5% to 2%. As for this clone: What it recognizes is unknown.

The specimen was CD4+ or CD8+ T cells sorted from blood, collected in a trial of the OX40 agonist ivuxolimab. This chain uses TRBV5-1 with TRBJ2-7; 12 nucleotides align to TRBD2. The source of this sequence is an adult with an advanced solid tumor such as melanoma, head and neck, liver or kidney cancer. The CDR3 sequence: CASSFKLAGGSYEQYF. DNA for the CDR3: TGCGCCAGCAGCTTCAAACTAGCGGGGGGCTCCTACGAGCAGTACTTC.